The sequence of this T cell receptor (beta chain) was determined in a study of graft-versus-host responses after intestinal transplantation. Study as a whole: Transplants given to recipients were multivisceral, liver-intestinal, or isolated intestinal.

Responders that carried the CFSE label, about 200,000 of them, were plated with about 200,000 irradiated, violet-dye-labeled stimulator cells. CDR3 length: 16 residues. The V gene lost 4 bases and the J gene lost 7 bases, with 21 bases spanning the gap. The germline gives CDR1 SGHTA, CDR2 FQGNSA. Sequencing used immunoSEQ multiplex PCR; TCRdb keeps in-frame clones, though not all of them. The table has roughly 6,400 clones, about 22% seen once; the top ten hold more than 4%. This sequence joins TRBV7-2 and TRBJ2-3; D perhaps matches TRBD2 (6 bases). The material was alloreactive CD4+ T cells from a mixed lymphocyte reaction culture, obtained before transplantation. The sample's subset: CFSE-low proliferating T cells sorted from approximately 6-day pre-transplant mixed lymphocyte reaction (GvH or HvG direction). The TCR was taken from a human patient who was an organ donor for intestinal transplantation. The CDR3 DNA reads TGTGCCAGCAGCTCTCCTGAAACTAGCCTCGGCTATACGCAGTATTTT. The encoded protein is CASSSPETSLGYTQYF.